This T cell receptor beta chain was profiled in a study of beta chain features in type 1 diabetes. This clone was counted between two and nine times. The antigen remains unidentified. The investigators reverse transcribed all of the isolated RNA, so they sequenced expressed TCRB transcripts. Repertoires were generated with immunoSEQ multiplex PCR, while TCRdb's copy carries only in-frame clones and drops some. The data contain about 660,000 clones, 11% to 15% of them singletons. This CDR3 region has 15 residues. The trim removed 2 bases at V and 6 bases at J, leaving 4 bases unmatched. Germline-derived CDR1 and CDR2 are SGHDT and YYEEEE. Study results and limitations: The VDJ junctions of type 1 diabetes patients carried fewer insertions and more deletions. Compared with healthy donors, patients appeared to share more similar naive, central memory and regulatory TCRB repertoires. Shorter TCRB CDR3s, moderately but significantly so, were found in Type 1 diabetes patients in all four CD4+ subsets. It was possible that PCR favored shorter templates, equally so in patients and controls.

Sequenced input: naive CD4+ T cells from blood. V gene TRBV5-6 combines with J gene TRBJ1-5, with 11 bases lining up with TRBD1. The TCR sequence derives from a man younger than 35 with type 1 diabetes. The CDR3 sequence is CASSFRDRGFQPQHF. CDR3 nucleotide sequence: TGTGCCAGCAGCTTCCGGGACAGGGGGTTTCAGCCCCAGCATTTT.